This TCR beta chain was documented in a study of blood T cell repertoires in COVID-19. Assay used: immunoSEQ multiplex PCR; TCRdb lists only in-frame clones, some missing. Among approximately 20,000 clones, around nine tenths were seen once, and the ten largest hold more than 3%. The J segment lost 4 bases and the V segment lost 3 bases, leaving 1 base of the junction unmatched. This CDR3 has 13 amino acids. Germline CDR1 SNHLY, CDR2 FYNNEI. The chain combines TRBV2 with TRBJ2-3, with TRBD1 identical over 7 bases. Sequencing was carried out using peripheral blood. The TCR comes from a human donor in a cohort sampled during active COVID-19. CDR3: CASSDDRADTQYF. For the CDR3, the DNA is TGTGCCAGCAGTGATGACAGGGCAGATACGCAGTATTTT. Filled out from reference TRBV2 and TRBJ2-3, the complete variable domain reads EPEVTQTPSHQVTQMGQEVILRCVPISNHLYFYWYRQILGQKVEFLVSFYNNEISEKSEIFDDQFSVERPDGSNFTLKIRSTKLEDSAMYFCASSDDRADTQYFGPGTRLTVL.